The 5 T cell receptor beta chains reported below all come from one sample, sequenced in a study of Graves' ophthalmopathy and Graves' hyperthyroidism. As the template, RNA transcripts were used to amplify TCR beta CDR3 regions. Scientists carried out first-round RT-PCR using HTBI primers and then a second-round multiplex PCR. TCRdb independently ran MiXCR on the multiplex PCR reads; one entry per CDR3 protein. The sample has 200,000 to 250,000 distinct CDR3 sequences, approximately 21% seen once. The sample consisted of peripheral blood. These receptors were obtained from a woman aged 50 to 60 with Graves' ophthalmopathy.

This clonotype was recorded at least ten times. Relative to the germline gene, one junction end is altered; a read error may explain this. The J gene is TRBJ1-5, the V gene TRBV2, with TRBD1 as a possible D gene (6 bases). This CDR3 region has 15 residues. CDR1 is SNHLY and CDR2 is FYNNEI in the germline V gene. CDR3 residues: CASREDTGSDQPQHF. For the CDR3, the DNA is TGTGCCAGCAGGGAAGATACAGGGTCGGATCAGCCCCAGCATTTT.

The V call is TRBV10-2, the J call TRBJ1-1; 9 nucleotides align to TRBD1. The ends lost 10 bases at V and 1 base at J; junction bases unmatched: 4. This CDR3 spans 13 amino acids. Germline lookup yields CDR1 WSHSY and CDR2 SAAADI. CDR3 residues: CANRDRENTEAFF. The CDR3 nucleotides are TGCGCCAACAGGGACAGGGAGAACACTGAAGCTTTCTTT.

This clonotype has a handful of counts. The rearrangement links TRBV6-2 or TRBV6-3 to TRBJ1-2, with 10 bases identical to TRBD1. The CDR3 spans 16 residues. Germline CDR1 MNHEY, CDR2 SVGEGT. V dropped 6 bases and J dropped 3; count of bases not matched to a gene: 10. In DNA form, the CDR3 reads TGTGCCAGCAGACCCACCGGGACAGGGGCCTACTATGGCTACACCTTC. It yields the protein CASRPTGTGAYYGYTF.

CDR3 residues: CASSALGSNQPQHF. The CDR3 coding sequence is TGTGCCAGCAGTGCCTTGGGAAGCAATCAGCCCCAGCATTTT. The chain couples TRBV2 to TRBJ1-5; D gene uncertain. V was pared by 4 bases and J by 1 base, with 8 bases between. The CDR3 contains 14 residues. Germline CDR1 reads SNHLY; CDR2 reads FYNNEI.

As to this clonotype: A much larger clone lies a single base off, so this may be a read error. V is TRBV6-2 or TRBV6-3 and J is TRBJ2-2; unclear D gene. In germline, CDR1 is MNHEY, CDR2 SVGEGT. V gave up 7 bases and J gave up 7 bases, with 13 bases separating them. This CDR3 is 13 amino acids long. CDR3 bases: TGTGCCAGCATAACCCCGGCCGGCGGGGAGCTGTTTTTT. It encodes CASITPAGGELFF.